Only one count was recorded for the clone carrying this T cell receptor (beta chain). This sample is drawn from a study of blood T cell repertoires in COVID-19. Study in general: COVID-19 samples, acute and convalescent, were from the United States, Italy and Spain.

CDR1 and CDR2 (germline): SNHLY, FYNNEI. V was pared by 6 bases and J by 0 bases, with 7 bases of the junction left unmatched. The CDR3 has 15 residues. In the source study's methods: Counts of nucleated cells, estimated from reference gene primer amplification, were obtained. Clones were sequenced by immunoSEQ multiplex PCR, and TCRdb holds only the in-frame ones, with some missing. V, J and clone size were drawn from that table, and D and trimming were deduced from the DNA. The sample consists of some 200,000 clones, 89% of them appearing once. The sequenced sample consisted of peripheral blood. The V and J genes are TRBV2 and TRBJ1-1; 7 bases fit TRBD1. The TCR comes from a woman aged 40 to 55 with acute or convalescent COVID-19. The CDR3 DNA sequence: TGTGCCAGCAGCGAGCCCGGGACAGTGAACACTGAAGCTTTCTTT. This gives the protein CASSEPGTVNTEAFF.